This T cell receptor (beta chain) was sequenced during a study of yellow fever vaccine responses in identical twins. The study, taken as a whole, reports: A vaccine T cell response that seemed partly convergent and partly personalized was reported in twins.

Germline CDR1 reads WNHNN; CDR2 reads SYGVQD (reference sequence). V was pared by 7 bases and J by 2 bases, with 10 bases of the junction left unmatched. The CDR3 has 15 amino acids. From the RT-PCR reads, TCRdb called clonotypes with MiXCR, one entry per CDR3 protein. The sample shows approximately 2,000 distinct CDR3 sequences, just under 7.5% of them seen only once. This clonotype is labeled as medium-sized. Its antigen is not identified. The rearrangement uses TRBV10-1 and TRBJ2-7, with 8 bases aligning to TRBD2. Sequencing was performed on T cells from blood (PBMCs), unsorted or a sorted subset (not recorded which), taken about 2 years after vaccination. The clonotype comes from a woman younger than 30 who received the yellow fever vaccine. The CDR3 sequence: CASTPTGGLPYEQYF. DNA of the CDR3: TGCGCCAGCACTCCAACGGGGGGGTTACCCTACGAGCAGTACTTC.